The present T cell receptor (beta chain) was sequenced within a study of lymphopenia after photon versus proton radiotherapy. Data came from immunoSEQ multiplex PCR; TCRdb stores just in-frame clones and leaves some out. Here the sample spans about 39,000 clones, about 90% being singletons. The germline V gene has CDR1 MDHEN and CDR2 SYDVKM. CDR3 size: 14 residues. The V end lost 5 bases, the J end lost 2 bases, and 12 bases lay between the germline ends. The TCR sequence derives from a man in his sixties with cholangiocarcinoma. The genes are TRBV28 and TRBJ1-2; D not certain. The input for sequencing was peripheral blood, taken from a patient treated with photon-based radiotherapy. CDR3 region: CASSHDIFNYGYTF. CDR3 DNA sequence: TGTGCCAGCAGTCATGACATTTTCAACTATGGCTACACCTTC.